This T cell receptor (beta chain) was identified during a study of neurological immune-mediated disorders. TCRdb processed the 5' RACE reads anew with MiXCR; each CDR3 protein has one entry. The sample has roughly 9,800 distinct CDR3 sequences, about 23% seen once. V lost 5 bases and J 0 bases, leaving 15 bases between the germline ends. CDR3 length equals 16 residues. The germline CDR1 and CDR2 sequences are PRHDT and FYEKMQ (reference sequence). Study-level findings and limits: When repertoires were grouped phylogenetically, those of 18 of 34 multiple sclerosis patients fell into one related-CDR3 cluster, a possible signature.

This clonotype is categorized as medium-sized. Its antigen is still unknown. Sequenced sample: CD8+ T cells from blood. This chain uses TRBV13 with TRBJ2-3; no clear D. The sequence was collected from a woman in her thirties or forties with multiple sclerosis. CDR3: CASSPPPPGSTDTQYF. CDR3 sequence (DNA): TGTGCCAGCAGCCCACCGCCCCCAGGTAGCACAGATACGCAGTATTTT.